A selection of T cell receptor beta chains follows, all from one sample in a study of long-term antiretroviral therapy in people with HIV. Using immunoSEQ multiplex PCR, the repertoire was profiled, and TCRdb retains in-frame clones only, with some absent. The data contain some 31,000 clones, roughly 97% of them seen just once; the ten biggest clones take up less than 3%. The sample here was unsorted PBMCs, taken 6.9 years after starting antiretroviral therapy. The origin of the receptors is a man younger than 40 with HIV. CDR3s include the opening cysteine and the closing phenylalanine or tryptophan. The D gene is left open where the match is weak. Expanded clones get a size class; other rows say once, few or many, or leave the size out.

j_call d_call cdr3_length v_call clone_size cdr3_nt cdr3_aa
TRBJ1-5 NA 14 TRBV6-5 NA TGTGCCAGCAGTTACTCAATAGGGAATCAGCCCCAGCATTTT CASSYSIGNQPQHF
TRBJ2-7 NA 14 TRBV6-5 NA TGTGCCAGCAGTTACGGGGGGTTGTCCCACGAGCAGTACTTC CASSYGGLSHEQYF
TRBJ2-3 NA 15 TRBV11-3 NA TGTGCCAGCAGCTTAGGCCTTGGGGCCACAGATACGCAGTATTTT CASSLGLGATDTQYF
TRBJ2-2 NA 14 TRBV6-5 NA TGTGCCAGCGCCGGGACTCACAACACCGGGGAGCTGTTTTTT CASAGTHNTGELFF
TRBJ1-2 NA 15 TRBV7-8 NA TGTGCCAGCAGCTATCCGACAGGTTCTAACTATGGCTACACCTTC CASSYPTGSNYGYTF
TRBJ2-6 TRBD1 17 TRBV2 once TGTGCCAGCGGACAGGGCCCGTTTTTATCTGGGGCCAACGTCCTGACTTTC CASGQGPFLSGANVLTF
TRBJ1-5 NA 14 TRBV9 NA TGTGCCAGCAGCGTAGACACGGAGACGCAGCCCCAGCATTTT CASSVDTETQPQHF
TRBJ2-2 NA 16 TRBV5-1 NA TGCGCCAGCAGCTTGTTGCCGGGGGCGGGAACCGGGGAGCTGTTTTTT CASSLLPGAGTGELFF
TRBJ2-1 NA 12 TRBV6-4 NA TGTGCTGCACTACCGAAGGACAATGAGCAGTTCTTC CAALPKDNEQFF
TRBJ1-1 TRBD1 16 TRBV11-1 NA TGTGCCAGCAGCTTGTTTGAGGGGGCGCAGGACACTGAAGCTTTCTTT CASSLFEGAQDTEAFF
TRBJ1-4 NA 16 TRBV30 NA TGTGCCTCCGGTACGGGACCGTCCGCAACTAATGAAAAACTGTTTTTT CASGTGPSATNEKLFF
TRBJ2-7 TRBD1 14 TRBV5-4 NA TGTGCCAGCAGCGGGGGGGGGACAGGGTACGAGCAGTACTTC CASSGGGTGYEQYF
TRBJ2-7 TRBD1 13 TRBV6-5 NA TGTGCCAGCACCTACACAGGGGACGGCGAGCAGTACTTC CASTYTGDGEQYF
TRBJ2-7 NA 15 TRBV11-2 NA TGTGCCAGCAGCTTGGGGAGAGGGAGCCTCTACGAGCAGTACTTC CASSLGRGSLYEQYF
TRBJ2-5 NA 14 TRBV7-9 NA TGTGCCAGCAGCAAACGGGGGCCCCGGGAGACCCAGTACTTC CASSKRGPRETQYF